These 12 T cell receptor beta chains came from one sample sequenced in a study of blood T cell repertoires in COVID-19. Libraries were prepared by immunoSEQ multiplex PCR; TCRdb keeps only in-frame clonotypes and omits some of them. The repertoire holds under 250,000 clones, with 80% as singletons. Material: peripheral blood. These receptor sequences come from a human donor in a cohort sampled during active COVID-19.

The chain recombines TRBV9 with TRBJ1-1, with D maybe TRBD1 (5 bases). The CDR3 totals 15 residues. CDR1 and CDR2 from the germline V gene are SGDLS and YYNGEE. V shed 0 bases and J shed 4 bases, with 13 bases lying between them. The CDR3 bases are TGTGCCAGCAGCGTAGATGGAGGGGTGGGCACTGAAGCTTTCTTT. It translates to CASSVDGGVGTEAFF.

The chain uses TRBV18 and TRBJ2-1; 8 positions match TRBD2. Per germline, CDR1 KGHSH and CDR2 LQKENI. The CDR3 runs to 13 residues. J lost 7 bases, V lost 6 bases, and 5 bases had no gene match. CDR3 sequence reads: CASSGLVTNEQFF. The DNA for the CDR3 is TGTGCCAGCTCGGGACTAGTTACTAATGAGCAGTTCTTC. The whole variable domain, filled in from reference TRBV18 and TRBJ2-1, reads NAGVMQNPRHLVRRRGQEARLRCSPMKGHSHVYWYRQLPEEGLKFMVYLQKENIIDESGMPKERFSAEFPKEGPSILRIQQVVRGDSAAYFCASSGLVTNEQFFGPGTRLTVL.

The rearrangement joins TRBV24-1 to TRBJ2-5; 9 nucleotides line up with TRBD1. The CDR3 extends over 15 amino acids. V was clipped by 5 bases and J by 4 bases; unmatched bases: 7. Germline V gives CDR1 KGHDR, CDR2 SFDVKD. This chain's CDR3 is CATSATGTGIETQYF. The CDR3 DNA is TGTGCCACCAGTGCAACCGGGACAGGGATAGAGACCCAGTACTTC.

This sequence joins TRBV28 and TRBJ1-5; 8 bases are shared with TRBD1. Per the germline V gene, CDR1 is MDHEN and CDR2 is SYDVKM. Germline trimming cut 7 bases from V and 1 base from J; bases unmatched to any gene: 6. This CDR3 has 15 amino acids. The CDR3, as DNA: TGTGCCAGCACCCCAGGGGGCGAAAGCAATCAGCCCCAGCATTTT. This codes for CASTPGGESNQPQHF.

This sequence joins TRBV5-6 and TRBJ1-1, with 7 bases identical to TRBD1. The V gene's germline CDR1 is SGHDT and CDR2 YYEEEE. Unmatched junction bases numbered 11, after V lost 4 bases and J lost 8 bases. The CDR3 contains 14 residues. The CDR3 loop reads CASSRRDSLTEAFF. As DNA, the CDR3 is TGTGCCAGCAGCAGAAGGGACAGCCTAACAGAAGCTTTCTTT.

The genes are TRBV6-5 and TRBJ1-2, with 8 bases matching TRBD1. The CDR3 sequence is 13 residues long. V lost 10 bases and J lost 3; bases outside the gene matches: 7. CDR1 is MNHEY, CDR2 SVGAGI, per germline. CDR3 sequence (DNA): TGTGCCATCTCAGCAGGGGGCTACTATGGCTACACCTTC. Encoded protein: CAISAGGYYGYTF.

The chain has TRBV12-3 or TRBV12-4 and TRBJ1-2, with unresolved D. The germline V and J ends were trimmed by 2 bases and 6 bases, with 7 bases remaining between them. This CDR3 contains 12 residues. The CDR3 sequence: CASSLTDDGYTF. In nucleotides, the CDR3 is TGTGCCAGCAGTTTAACAGACGATGGCTACACCTTC.

This clone was seen a handful of times. The J gene is TRBJ2-2, the V gene TRBV3-1 (or the pseudogene TRBV3-2), with a weak D call TRBD2 (6 bases). The germline gives CDR1 LGHDT, CDR2 YNNKEL (reference sequence). The V gene lost 4 bases and the J gene lost 3 bases, with 15 bases spanning the gap. The CDR3 totals 16 residues. The chain's CDR3 is CASSPPAGSDTGELFF. CDR3 nucleotides: TGTGCCAGCAGCCCTCCGGCGGGGAGTGACACCGGGGAGCTGTTTTTT.

There are a few counts of this clone. The chain has TRBV6-4 and TRBJ2-1; TRBD2 matches at 11 bases. V gave up 4 bases and J gave up 4 bases; unmatched junction bases: 0. CDR1 is MRHNA and CDR2 is SNTAGT in the germline V gene. The CDR3 totals 14 residues. CDR3 in amino acids: CASSVAGGYNEQFF. The CDR3 nucleotides read TGTGCCAGCAGTGTAGCGGGAGGGTACAATGAGCAGTTCTTC.

The J gene is TRBJ1-2, the V gene TRBV6-5, with TRBD1 matching 9 bases. V trimming: 11 bases; J trimming: 2 bases; junction bases outside the gene matches: 6. CDR1 and CDR2 from the germline V gene are MNHEY and SVGAGI. The CDR3 is 13 amino acids. DNA of the CDR3: TGTGCCCACCAGGACAGGGGAAACTATGGCTACACCTTC. Its translation: CAHQDRGNYGYTF.

The rearrangement joins TRBV3-1 (or the pseudogene TRBV3-2) to TRBJ1-6, with a weak D call TRBD1 (5 bases). The V gene lost 3 bases and the J gene lost 7 bases, with 10 bases spanning the gap. There are 14 residues in the CDR3. Germline-derived CDR1 and CDR2 are LGHDT and YNNKEL (reference sequence). The CDR3, as DNA: TGTGCCAGCAGCCATAACAGGTTAAATTCACCCCTCCACTTT. It specifies CASSHNRLNSPLHF.

The rearrangement joins TRBV28 to TRBJ1-4, with D possibly TRBD1 on 5 matching bases. The germline CDR1 and CDR2 sequences are MDHEN and SYDVKM. The CDR3 length is 18 residues. The germline V and J ends were trimmed by 2 bases and 0 bases, with 16 bases remaining between them. The CDR3 nucleotides read TGTGCCAGCAGTTTAGTGGGGATAGCGGGGGCAACTAATGAAAAACTGTTTTTT. The encoded protein is CASSLVGIAGATNEKLFF. Complete variable domain (other parts from reference TRBV28 and TRBJ1-4): DVKVTQSSRYLVKRTGEKVFLECVQDMDHENMFWYRQDPGLGLRLIYFSYDVKMKEKGDIPEGYSVSREKKERFSLILESASTNQTSMYLCASSLVGIAGATNEKLFFGSGTQLSVL.